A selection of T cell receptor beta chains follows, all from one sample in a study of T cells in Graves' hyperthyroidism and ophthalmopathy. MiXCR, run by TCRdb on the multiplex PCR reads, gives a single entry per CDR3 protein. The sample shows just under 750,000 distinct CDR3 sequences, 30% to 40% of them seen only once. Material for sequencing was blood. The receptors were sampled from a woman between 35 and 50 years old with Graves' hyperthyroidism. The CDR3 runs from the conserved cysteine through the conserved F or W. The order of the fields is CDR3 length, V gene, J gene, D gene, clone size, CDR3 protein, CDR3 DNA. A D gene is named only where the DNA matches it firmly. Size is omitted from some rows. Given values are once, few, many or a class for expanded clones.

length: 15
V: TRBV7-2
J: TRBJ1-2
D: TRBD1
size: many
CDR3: CASRNSAGGDYGYTF
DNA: TGTGCCAGCAGGAATTCCGCAGGGGGCGATTATGGCTACACCTTC

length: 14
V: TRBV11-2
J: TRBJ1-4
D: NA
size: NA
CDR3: CASSLGRQGGKLFF
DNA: TGTGCCAGCAGCTTAGGGCGTCAGGGTGGGAAACTGTTTTTT

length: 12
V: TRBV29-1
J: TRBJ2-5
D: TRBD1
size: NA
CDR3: CSAEVTGKTQYF
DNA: TGCAGCGCTGAAGTGACAGGGAAGACCCAGTACTTC

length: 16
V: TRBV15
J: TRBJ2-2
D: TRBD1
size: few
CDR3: CATSRATGGWSGELFF
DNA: TGTGCCACCAGCAGGGCTACAGGGGGTTGGTCCGGGGAGCTGTTTTTT

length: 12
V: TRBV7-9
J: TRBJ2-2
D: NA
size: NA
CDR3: CASSFFPGELFF
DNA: TGTGCCAGCAGCTTTTTTCCCGGGGAGCTGTTTTTT

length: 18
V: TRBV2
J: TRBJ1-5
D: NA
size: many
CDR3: CASAGPFLGPISNQPQHF
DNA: TGTGCCAGCGCGGGTCCCTTCCTTGGACCGATTAGCAATCAGCCCCAGCATTTT

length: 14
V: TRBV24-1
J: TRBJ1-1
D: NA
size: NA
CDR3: CATSDTTGYGEAFF
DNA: TGTGCCACCAGTGACACAACAGGTTACGGTGAAGCTTTCTTT

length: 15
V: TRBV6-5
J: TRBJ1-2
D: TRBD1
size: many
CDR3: CASSSPTDRWGGYTF
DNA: TGTGCCAGCAGTTCCCCAACGGACAGGTGGGGTGGCTACACCTTC

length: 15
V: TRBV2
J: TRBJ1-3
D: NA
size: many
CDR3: CASSEDTYSGNTIYF
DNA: TGTGCCAGCAGTGAGGACACCTACTCTGGAAACACCATATATTTT

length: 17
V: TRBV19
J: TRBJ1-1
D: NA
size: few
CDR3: CASSIRINDGANTEAFF
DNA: TGTGCCAGTAGTATAAGGATCAATGATGGGGCGAACACTGAAGCTTTCTTT

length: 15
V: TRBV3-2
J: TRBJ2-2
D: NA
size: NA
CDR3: CASSQEGENTGELFF
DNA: TGTGCCAGCAGCCAAGAGGGCGAGAACACCGGGGAGCTGTTTTTT

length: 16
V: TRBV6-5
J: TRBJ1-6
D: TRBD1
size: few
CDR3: CASTLIQGAGGSPLHF
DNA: TGTGCCAGCACCCTGATCCAGGGGGCTGGAGGGTCACCCCTCCACTTT

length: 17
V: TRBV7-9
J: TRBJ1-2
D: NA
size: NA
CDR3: CASSLGLGRRDNYGYTF
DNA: TGTGCCAGCAGCTTAGGCCTTGGGAGGAGGGATAACTATGGCTACACCTTC

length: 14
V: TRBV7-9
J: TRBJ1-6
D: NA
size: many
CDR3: CASTKAAYNSPLHF
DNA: TGTGCCAGCACCAAGGCCGCCTATAATTCACCCCTCCACTTT

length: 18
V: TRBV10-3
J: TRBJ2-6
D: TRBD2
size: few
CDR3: CASTPRASGSSGANVLTF
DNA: TGTGCCTCTACACCGAGGGCTAGCGGGAGCTCTGGGGCCAACGTCCTGACTTTC

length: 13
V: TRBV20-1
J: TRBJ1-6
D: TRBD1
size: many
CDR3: CSAKGQGRVPLHF
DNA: TGCAGTGCTAAGGGACAGGGGCGAGTACCCCTCCACTTT

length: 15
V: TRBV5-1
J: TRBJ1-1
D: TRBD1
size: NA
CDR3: CASSLMQGAEEGAFF
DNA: TGCGCCAGCAGCTTGATGCAGGGGGCAGAGGAAGGAGCTTTCTTT

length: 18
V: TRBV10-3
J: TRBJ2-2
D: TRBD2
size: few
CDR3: CAISIGLAGGPGTGELFF
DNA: TGTGCCATCAGTATTGGACTAGCGGGAGGGCCGGGCACCGGGGAGCTGTTTTTT

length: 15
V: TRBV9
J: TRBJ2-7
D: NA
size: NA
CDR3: CASSLASGDPYEQYF
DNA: TGCGCCAGCAGCTTGGCCTCGGGAGACCCCTACGAGCAGTACTTC

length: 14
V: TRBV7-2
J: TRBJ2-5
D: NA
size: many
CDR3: CASSRTRGAETQYF
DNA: TGTGCCAGCAGCCGGACCAGGGGAGCAGAGACCCAGTACTTC

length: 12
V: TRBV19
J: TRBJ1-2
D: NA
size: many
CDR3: CASSILNDGYTF
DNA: TGTGCCAGTAGTATTCTTAATGATGGCTACACCTTC

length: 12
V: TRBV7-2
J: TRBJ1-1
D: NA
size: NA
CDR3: CASSLGGPEALF
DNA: TGTGCCAGCAGCTTAGGGGGACCGGAAGCTCTCTTT

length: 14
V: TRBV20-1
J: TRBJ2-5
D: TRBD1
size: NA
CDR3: CSASNHKQGETQYF
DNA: TGCAGTGCTAGCAACCACAAACAGGGGGAGACCCAGTACTTC

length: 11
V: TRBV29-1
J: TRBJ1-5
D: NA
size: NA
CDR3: CSVDDGVPQHF
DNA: TGCAGCGTTGACGACGGGGTGCCCCAGCATTTT

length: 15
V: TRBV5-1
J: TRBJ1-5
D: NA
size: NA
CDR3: CASSLVPDPNQPQHF
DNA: TGCGCCAGCAGCTTGGTGCCAGACCCCAATCAGCCCCAGCATTTT

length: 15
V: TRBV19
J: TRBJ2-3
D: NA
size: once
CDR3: CASSLDGTRTDTQYF
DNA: TGCGCCAGCAGCTTGGATGGCACCCGCACAGATACGCAGTATTTT

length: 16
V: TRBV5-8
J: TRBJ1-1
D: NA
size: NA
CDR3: CASSHDGRSLNTEAFF
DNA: TGTGCCAGCAGCCACGATGGACGGAGTTTAAACACTGAAGCTTTCTTT

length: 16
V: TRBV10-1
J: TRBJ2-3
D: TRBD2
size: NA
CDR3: CASSETWTSGEDTQYF
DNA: TGCGCCAGCAGTGAGACTTGGACTAGCGGCGAGGATACGCAGTATTTT

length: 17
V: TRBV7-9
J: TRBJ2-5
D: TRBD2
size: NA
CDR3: CASSQQTSGGVPETQYF
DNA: TGTGCCAGCAGCCAACAAACTAGCGGGGGGGTGCCAGAGACCCAGTACTTC

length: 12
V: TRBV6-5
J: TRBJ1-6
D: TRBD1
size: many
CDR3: CAVGQGDSPLHF
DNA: TGTGCCGTGGGACAGGGAGACTCACCCCTCCACTTT

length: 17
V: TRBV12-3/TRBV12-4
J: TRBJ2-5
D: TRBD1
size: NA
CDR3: CASSFGLGGQGQETQYF
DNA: TGTGCCAGCAGTTTTGGTCTTGGTGGACAGGGGCAAGAGACCCAGTACTTC

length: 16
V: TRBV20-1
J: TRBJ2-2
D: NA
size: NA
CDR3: CSARDFSGASTGELVF
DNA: TGCAGTGCTAGAGATTTTAGCGGAGCGAGCACCGGGGAGCTGGTTTTT

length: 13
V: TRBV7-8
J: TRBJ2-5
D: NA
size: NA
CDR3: CASSTGWGETQYF
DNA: TGTGCCAGCAGCACCGGATGGGGCGAGACCCAGTACTTC

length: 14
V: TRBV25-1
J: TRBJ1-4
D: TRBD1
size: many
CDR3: CASTLTGTHEKLFF
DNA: TGTGCCAGCACGTTGACAGGGACCCATGAAAAACTGTTTTTT

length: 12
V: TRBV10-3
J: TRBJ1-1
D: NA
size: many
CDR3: CAIVDGNTEAFF
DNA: TGTGCCATCGTTGACGGGAACACTGAAGCTTTCTTT

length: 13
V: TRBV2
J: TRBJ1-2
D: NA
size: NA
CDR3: CASSDSGVDGYTF
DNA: TGTGCCAGCAGTGACTCAGGAGTCGACGGCTACACCTTC

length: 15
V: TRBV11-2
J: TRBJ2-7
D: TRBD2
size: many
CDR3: CASSLQGGSSYEQYF
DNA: TGTGCCAGCAGCTTGCAAGGCGGGAGCTCCTACGAGCAGTACTTC

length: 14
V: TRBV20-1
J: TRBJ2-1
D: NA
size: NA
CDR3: CSAPGFSSYNEQFF
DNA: TGCAGTGCTCCGGGATTTAGCTCCTACAATGAGCAGTTCTTC

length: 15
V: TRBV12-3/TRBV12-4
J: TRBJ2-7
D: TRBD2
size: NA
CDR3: CASSLGGGSTYEQYF
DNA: TGTGCCAGCAGTTTGGGGGGGGGATCAACCTACGAGCAGTACTTC

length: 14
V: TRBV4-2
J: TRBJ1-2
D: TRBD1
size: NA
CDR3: CASRIRQGVGGYTF
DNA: TGTGCCAGCAGGATTCGACAGGGGGTTGGTGGCTACACCTTC

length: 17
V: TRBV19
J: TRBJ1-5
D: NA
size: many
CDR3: CASTSLQGVGLNQPQHF
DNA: TGTGCCAGTACCTCGTTACAGGGTGTCGGCCTTAATCAGCCCCAGCATTTT

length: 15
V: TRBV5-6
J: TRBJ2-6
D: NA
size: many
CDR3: CASSFQVSGANVLTF
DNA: TGTGCCAGCAGCTTCCAGGTCTCTGGGGCCAACGTCCTGACTTTC

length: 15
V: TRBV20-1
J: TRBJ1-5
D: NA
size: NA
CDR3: CSATGQTADDQPQHF
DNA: TGCAGTGCTACCGGACAGACCGCCGACGATCAGCCCCAGCATTTT

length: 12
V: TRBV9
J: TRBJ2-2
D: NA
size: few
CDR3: CASSPVRGELFF
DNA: TGTGCCAGCAGCCCGGTCAGAGGGGAGCTGTTTTTT

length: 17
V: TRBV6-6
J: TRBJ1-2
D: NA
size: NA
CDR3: CASSYLGGAGVVYGYTF
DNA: TGTGCCAGCAGTTACTTAGGGGGGGCAGGGGTGGTCTATGGCTACACCTTC

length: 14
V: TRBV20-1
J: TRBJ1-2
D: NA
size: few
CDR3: CSARMEVGFYGYTF
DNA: TGCAGTGCTAGGATGGAGGTCGGATTCTATGGCTACACCTTC

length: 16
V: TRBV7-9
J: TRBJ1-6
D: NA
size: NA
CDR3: CASSPGLAGAYSPLHF
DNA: TGTGCCAGCAGCCCAGGACTGGCAGGGGCGTATTCACCCCTCCACTTT

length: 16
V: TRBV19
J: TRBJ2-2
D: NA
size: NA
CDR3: CASSSPPGVSAGELFF
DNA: TGTGCCAGTAGCAGCCCCCCGGGGGTATCGGCCGGGGAGCTGTTTTTT

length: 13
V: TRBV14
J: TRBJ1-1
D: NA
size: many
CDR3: CASHPAGNTEAFF
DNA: TGTGCCAGCCACCCCGCCGGGAACACTGAAGCTTTCTTT

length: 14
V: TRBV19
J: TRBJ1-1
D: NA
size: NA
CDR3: CASKPRGFDTEAFF
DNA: TGTGCCAGTAAGCCCAGGGGTTTTGACACTGAAGCTTTCTTT

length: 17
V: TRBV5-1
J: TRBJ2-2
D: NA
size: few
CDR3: CASSRTTAPVGTGELFF
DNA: TGCGCCAGCAGCCGCACGACAGCTCCGGTGGGGACCGGGGAGCTGTTTTTT

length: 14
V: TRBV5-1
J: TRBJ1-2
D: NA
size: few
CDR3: CASSLVGDLDGYTF
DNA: TGCGCCAGCAGCTTGGTTGGGGACCTGGACGGCTACACCTTC

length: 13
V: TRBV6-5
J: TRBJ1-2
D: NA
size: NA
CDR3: CASSYEGSGGYTF
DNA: TGTGCCAGCAGTTATGAGGGGTCGGGTGGCTACACCTTC

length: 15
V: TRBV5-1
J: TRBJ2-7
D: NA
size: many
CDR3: CASSAGQQGSYEQYF
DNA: TGCGCCAGCAGTGCAGGCCAGCAGGGGTCCTACGAGCAGTACTTC

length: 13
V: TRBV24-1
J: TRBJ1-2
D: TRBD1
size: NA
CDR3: CATSDTGTGEPTF
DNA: TGTGCCACCAGTGATACCGGGACAGGAGAGCCCACCTTC

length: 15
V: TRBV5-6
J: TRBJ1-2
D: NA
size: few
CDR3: CASSLEQSINYGYTF
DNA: TGTGCCAGCAGCTTGGAACAGAGCATTAACTATGGCTACACCTTC

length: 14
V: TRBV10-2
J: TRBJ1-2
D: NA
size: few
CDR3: CASSEVSGAYGYTF
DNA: TGTGCCAGCAGTGAAGTATCCGGGGCCTATGGCTACACCTTC